Below, 18 T cell receptor beta chains from the same sample are listed, as sequenced in a study of blood T cell repertoires in COVID-19. Here immunoSEQ multiplex PCR was the method, and the copy in TCRdb shows in-frame clones only, minus some. Of about 190,000 clones in the sample, roughly 90% were seen once. The sequenced material came from peripheral blood. These receptors originate from a man in his fifties or sixties with acute or convalescent COVID-19.

This sequence joins TRBV7-9 and TRBJ2-7; 9 bases align to TRBD1. Germline assignment: CDR1 SEHNR and CDR2 FQNEAQ (reference sequence). This CDR3 has 13 residues. V gave up 5 bases and J gave up 3 bases; unmatched junction bases: 2. CDR3 sequence reads: CASSMTGGYEQYV. In DNA, the CDR3 is TGTGCCAGCAGCATGACAGGGGGCTACGAGCAGTACGTC.

The rearrangement links TRBV7-3 to TRBJ2-1; D gene uncertain. The ends were cut back, 3 bases at V and 2 bases at J, with 5 bases in the middle. Per germline, CDR1 SGHTA and CDR2 FQGTGA. The CDR3 consists of 13 residues. CDR3 sequence reads: CASSFQAYNEQFF. The CDR3 DNA follows: TGTGCCAGCAGCTTTCAGGCCTACAATGAGCAGTTCTTC.

The rearrangement joins TRBV5-4 to TRBJ2-1, with 11 bases lining up with TRBD2. V trimming: 3 bases; J trimming: 10 bases; junction bases outside the gene matches: 12. Germline V gene lookup returns CDR1 SGHNT and CDR2 YYREEE (reference sequence). The CDR3 is made up of 16 amino acids. As DNA, the CDR3 is TGTGCCAGCAGCTGGCCTAGCGGGGGGAAAAAAGGGGAGCAGTTCTTC. Amino acid sequence: CASSWPSGGKKGEQFF.

V usage is TRBV2 and J usage is TRBJ1-6; D is perhaps TRBD1 (6 bases). This CDR3 has 14 amino acids. The V and J ends lost 2 bases and 10 bases respectively, with 12 bases between them. CDR1 is SNHLY, CDR2 FYNNEI, per germline. The CDR3 DNA sequence: TGTGCCAGCAGTGAATCACAGGGTAGATCACCCCTCCACTTT. It specifies CASSESQGRSPLHF.

The genes are TRBV18 and TRBJ1-5; the D is unclear. CDR3 size: 13 residues. V was trimmed by 3 bases and J by 7 bases, leaving 10 bases between them. The germline V gene encodes CDR1 KGHSH and CDR2 LQKENI. The CDR3 loop reads CASSPAGGQPQHF. In nucleotides, the CDR3 is TGTGCCAGCTCACCCGCAGGAGGGCAGCCCCAGCATTTT.

CDR3 in DNA: TGTGCCAGCTCAGCTACAGGGGACACTGAAGCTTTCTTT. It specifies CASSATGDTEAFF. The chain links TRBV18 to TRBJ1-1, with 7 bases identical to TRBD1. The CDR3 covers 13 residues. V was clipped by 5 bases and J by 3 bases; unmatched bases: 3. Germline CDR1 reads KGHSH; CDR2 reads LQKENI.

The gene calls are TRBV12-3 or TRBV12-4 and TRBJ2-1, with TRBD2 identical over 8 bases. The V and J ends lost 4 bases and 9 bases, in that order; junction bases with no gene match: 5. The CDR3 extends over 13 amino acids. In DNA form, the CDR3 reads TGTGCCAGCAGTTCGGGACTAGTGCCTGAGCAGTTCTTC. Encoded protein: CASSSGLVPEQFF.

J is TRBJ2-2 and V is TRBV5-1; 7 nucleotides align to TRBD2. CDR1 SGHRS and CDR2 YFSETQ come from the germline V gene. Unmatched junction bases numbered 5, after V lost 2 bases and J lost 7 bases. This CDR3 contains 14 residues. The CDR3 nucleotides are TGCGCCAGCAGCTTCGCGGGAGTTGGCGGGGAGCTGTTTTTT. Amino acids: CASSFAGVGGELFF.

About this clone: Mismatch with germline at one junction end may stem from a read error. CDR3 DNA: TGTGCCAGTAGCATAGGGACAGGGGAATTGGATGGCTACACCTTC. It specifies CASSIGTGELDGYTF. V is TRBV19 and J is TRBJ1-2; 10 bases are shared with TRBD1. Germline V gives CDR1 LNHDA, CDR2 SQIVND (reference sequence). There are 15 residues in the CDR3.

The V and J genes are TRBV24-1 and TRBJ1-2; D not certain. The V gene lost 5 bases and the J gene lost 7 bases, with 28 bases spanning the gap. The CDR3 covers 18 residues. Germline CDR1 is KGHDR and CDR2 is SFDVKD. CDR3 sequence: CATSAAGFDQALYRGYTF. DNA for the CDR3: TGTGCCACCAGTGCCGCAGGTTTCGACCAGGCCCTATATCGTGGCTACACCTTC.

The chain uses TRBV27 and TRBJ1-2; D not resolved. CDR1 and CDR2 from the germline V gene are MNHEY and SMNVEV (reference sequence). This CDR3 spans 16 amino acids. The V gene lost 8 bases and the J gene lost 6 bases, with 25 bases spanning the gap. CDR3 bases: TGTGCCAGCCCAGTAATAGGTCTCGAGGGAATTAATGGCTACACCTTC. This encodes CASPVIGLEGINGYTF.

This clone has just one count. The chain carries TRBV11-3 and TRBJ1-3, with TRBD1 matching 7 bases. The CDR3 covers 17 residues. Germline V gives CDR1 SGHNT, CDR2 YENEEA. V gave up 1 base and J gave up 0 bases; unmatched junction bases: 6. The CDR3 sequence is CASSLAGQARSGNTIYF. The CDR3, as DNA: TGTGCCAGCAGCTTAGCAGGACAGGCTCGCTCTGGAAACACCATATATTTT.

Details on this clone: Distinct nucleotide sequences in the sample also encode this CDR3. The rearrangement links TRBV7-9 to TRBJ1-1; 7 bases are shared with TRBD1. V dropped 1 base and J dropped 7; count of bases not matched to a gene: 3. The germline V gene encodes CDR1 SEHNR and CDR2 FQNEAQ (reference sequence). This CDR3 is built from 13 residues. The CDR3 DNA reads as TGTGCCAGCAGCTTAGTGCAGGGGGGTGAAGCTTTCTTT. Protein: CASSLVQGGEAFF.

The gene calls are TRBV29-1 and TRBJ2-1, with 8 bases fitting TRBD2. The J segment lost 5 bases and the V segment lost 0 bases, leaving 6 bases of the junction unmatched. The CDR3 loop spans 15 amino acids. CDR1 and CDR2 from the germline V gene are SQVTM and ANQGSEA. DNA of the CDR3: TGCAGCGTTGAAGAGCGGGGGGCCCTCCACAATGAGCAGTTCTTC. Translated: CSVEERGALHNEQFF.

This chain uses TRBV12-3 or TRBV12-4 with TRBJ1-2; the D is unclear. The V end lost 7 bases, the J end lost 3 bases, and 12 bases lay between the germline ends. This CDR3 has 13 residues. The CDR3 DNA follows: TGTGCCAGCACCCTATCCGATCACTATGGCTACACCTTC. Protein: CASTLSDHYGYTF.

The V and J genes are TRBV7-3 and TRBJ2-3; the match to TRBD2 covers 8 bases. V shed 2 bases, J shed 1 base, and the junction held 5 bases outside the gene matches. The CDR3 sequence is 16 residues long. Per the germline V gene, CDR1 is SGHTA and CDR2 is FQGTGA. CDR3 sequence: CASSLSSGGGTDTQYF. The CDR3 region has the DNA TGTGCCAGCAGCTTATCATCCGGGGGGGGCACAGATACGCAGTATTTT.

This clone was seen a handful of times. The genes are TRBV18 and TRBJ2-3; 10 bases map to TRBD1. The ends lost 3 bases at V and 5 bases at J; junction bases unmatched: 5. The CDR3 has 15 amino acids. Germline CDR1 and CDR2: KGHSH and LQKENI. This chain's CDR3 is CASSPFWTGGDTQYF. The CDR3 DNA follows: TGTGCCAGCTCACCGTTCTGGACAGGGGGAGATACGCAGTATTTT.

V usage is TRBV27 and J usage is TRBJ2-5, with 10 bases aligning to TRBD2. Looked up from germline, CDR1 is MNHEY and CDR2 is SMNVEV (reference sequence). This CDR3 has 15 amino acids. V gave up 2 bases and J gave up 5 bases; unmatched junction bases: 5. The CDR3 is CASSLGPLAGETQYF. The CDR3 region has the DNA TGTGCCAGCAGTTTAGGGCCACTAGCGGGGGAGACCCAGTACTTC.